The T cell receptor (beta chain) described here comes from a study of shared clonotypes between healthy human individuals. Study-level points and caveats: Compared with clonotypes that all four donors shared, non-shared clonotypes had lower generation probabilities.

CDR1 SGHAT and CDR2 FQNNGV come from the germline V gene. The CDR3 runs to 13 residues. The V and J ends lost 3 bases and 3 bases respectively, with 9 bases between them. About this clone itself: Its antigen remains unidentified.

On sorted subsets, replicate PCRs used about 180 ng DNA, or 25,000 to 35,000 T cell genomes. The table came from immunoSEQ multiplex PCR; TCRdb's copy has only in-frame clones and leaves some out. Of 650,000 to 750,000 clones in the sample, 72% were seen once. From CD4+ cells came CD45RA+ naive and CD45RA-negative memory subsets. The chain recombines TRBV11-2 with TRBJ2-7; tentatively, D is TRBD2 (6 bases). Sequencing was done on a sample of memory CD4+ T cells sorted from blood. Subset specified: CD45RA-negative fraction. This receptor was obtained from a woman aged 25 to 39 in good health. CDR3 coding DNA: TGTGCCAGCAGCTTTGGGGAGGACTACGAGCAGTACTTC. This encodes CASSFGEDYEQYF. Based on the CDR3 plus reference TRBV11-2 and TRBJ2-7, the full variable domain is EAGVAQSPRYKIIEKRQSVAFWCNPISGHATLYWYQQILGQGPKLLIQFQNNGVVDDSQLPKDRFSAERLKGVDSTLKIQPAKLEDSAVYLCASSFGEDYEQYFGPGTRLTVT.